One and the same sample provided the 30 T cell receptor beta chains below, sequenced in a study of cytomegalovirus exposure and HLA in healthy donors. The primer mix had 60 Vbeta and 13 Jbeta primers. Assay: immunoSEQ multiplex PCR; the TCRdb copy retains only in-frame clones and omits some. The sample includes about 71,000 clones, about 71% seen only once; the top ten take more than 8%. The specimen sequenced was PBMCs. The source is a woman aged 45-65 years in good health and CMV-seropositive.

V is TRBV5-4 and J is TRBJ1-2, with D unresolved. Germline V gives CDR1 SGHNT, CDR2 YYREEE (reference sequence). The CDR3 runs to 14 residues. V was trimmed by 0 bases and J by 4 bases, leaving 10 bases between them. The CDR3 loop reads CASSLGGSPYGYTF. CDR3 nucleotide sequence: TGTGCCAGCAGCTTGGGAGGGTCCCCCTATGGCTACACCTTC.

V gene TRBV28 combines with J gene TRBJ1-2; TRBD1 matches 7 bases. CDR1 MDHEN and CDR2 SYDVKM come from the germline V gene. The CDR3 is 13 amino acids. V lost 5 bases, J lost 3 bases, and 3 bases stayed unmatched. The CDR3 reads CASSPGQDYGYTF. CDR3 sequence (DNA): TGTGCCAGCAGTCCTGGACAGGACTATGGCTACACCTTC.

About this clone itself: One end of the junction is discordant with germline, which a read error may explain. This rearrangement joins TRBV6-6 to TRBJ2-7; 7 positions agree with TRBD2. Germline V gene sequence: CDR1 MNHNY, CDR2 SVGAGI (reference sequence). CDR3 size: 16 residues. The CDR3 nucleotides are TGTGCCAGCAGAAGAACGGGGGAGGGCCCTTCGTACGAGCAGTATTTC. Encoded protein: CASRRTGEGPSYEQYF.

The chain carries TRBV5-1 and TRBJ1-6; 8 bases fit TRBD1. CDR3 size: 18 residues. The V gene's germline CDR1 is SGHRS and CDR2 YFSETQ. V shed 0 bases, J shed 4 bases, and the junction held 9 bases outside the gene matches. CDR3: CASSLAGGGQGYNSPLHF. DNA of the CDR3: TGCGCCAGCAGCTTGGCCGGAGGAGGACAGGGATATAATTCACCCCTCCACTTT. Drawing the rest from reference TRBV5-1 and TRBJ1-6, the complete variable domain is KAGVTQTPRYLIKTRGQQVTLSCSPISGHRSVSWYQQTPGQGLQFLFEYFSETQRNKGNFPGRFSGRQFSNSRSEMNVSTLELGDSALYLCASSLAGGGQGYNSPLHFGNGTRLTVT.

A remark on this clone: The same CDR3 can be traced to other DNA sequences in this sample. J is TRBJ2-1 and V is TRBV5-4, with TRBD2 matching over 10 bases. V gave up 0 bases and J gave up 0 bases; unmatched junction bases: 6. Germline CDR1 reads SGHNT; CDR2 reads YYREEE (reference sequence). The CDR3 spans 18 residues. The CDR3 is CASSLGLAGLSSYNEQFF. CDR3 DNA sequence: TGTGCCAGCAGCTTGGGACTAGCGGGCTTAAGCTCCTACAATGAGCAGTTCTTC.

The CDR3: CASSLGTSSNEKLFF. The CDR3 DNA reads TGTGCCAGCAGCTTGGGGACTTCTTCTAATGAAAAACTGTTTTTT. This rearrangement joins TRBV5-4 to TRBJ1-4; D is unresolved. The CDR3 consists of 15 residues. The germline V gene encodes CDR1 SGHNT and CDR2 YYREEE (reference sequence). V was trimmed by 0 bases and J by 3 bases, leaving 9 bases between them. The full variable domain, completed using reference TRBV5-4 and TRBJ1-4, is ETGVTQSPTHLIKTRGQQVTLRCSSQSGHNTVSWYQQALGQGPQFIFQYYREEENGRGNFPPRFSGLQFPNYSSELNVNALELDDSALYLCASSLGTSSNEKLFFGSGTQLSVL.

There are a few counts of this clone. J is TRBJ2-3 and V is TRBV14, with 9 bases matching TRBD2. V was clipped by 1 base and J by 3 bases; unmatched bases: 5. Germline loops: CDR1 SGHDN, CDR2 FVKESK. CDR3 length: 16 residues. CDR3 bases: TGTGCCAGCAGCCAAGGGCTAGCGGGACGGACAGATACGCAGTATTTT. Its protein is CASSQGLAGRTDTQYF.

The V call is TRBV6-6, the J call TRBJ1-5; D may be TRBD1 (5 bases). CDR3 length equals 15 residues. The germline V gene encodes CDR1 MNHNY and CDR2 SVGAGI (reference sequence). Trimming left V 5 bases short and J 0 bases short, with 11 bases between. Written as DNA, the CDR3 is TGTGCCAGCAGTCAGGACAAGAATAGCAATCAGCCCCAGCATTTT. Protein: CASSQDKNSNQPQHF.

The rearrangement uses TRBV5-4 and TRBJ1-1; TRBD1 is a possible D gene (5 bases). The CDR3 contains 14 residues. The germline V and J ends were trimmed by 1 base and 11 bases, with 18 bases remaining between them. Germline V gene data show CDR1 as SGHNT and CDR2 as YYREEE (reference sequence). The DNA for the CDR3 is TGTGCCAGCAGCTTGTCTGACAGATCTATTGTGGCTTTCTTT. It yields the protein CASSLSDRSIVAFF.

V usage is TRBV27 and J usage is TRBJ1-5, with no clear D. The CDR3 totals 11 residues. V was cut by 3 bases and J by 6 bases, with 3 bases left in between. CDR1 is MNHEY, CDR2 SMNVEV, per germline (reference sequence). The CDR3 loop reads CASSFSQPQHF. CDR3 nucleotide sequence: TGTGCCAGCAGTTTTAGTCAGCCCCAGCATTTT.

The V call is TRBV30, the J call TRBJ1-5; D not resolved. The CDR3 length is 13 residues. Germline CDR1 is GTSNPN and CDR2 is SVGIG (reference sequence). The V and J ends lost 7 bases and 7 bases respectively, with 17 bases between them. CDR3 in amino acids: CASKGGGDQPQHF. The CDR3 DNA reads as TGTGCCTCTAAGGGCGGAGGAGACCAGCCCCAGCATTTT.

V and J are TRBV19 and TRBJ1-1; possibly TRBD1 for D (6 bases). Per germline, CDR1 LNHDA and CDR2 SQIVND (reference sequence). V shed 6 bases and J shed 7 bases, with 21 bases lying between them. CDR3 size: 15 residues. The CDR3 reads CASSPRGSGQSEAFF. The CDR3 nucleotides read TGTGCCAGTAGCCCGAGGGGGTCAGGACAGAGTGAAGCTTTCTTT.

V gene TRBV5-6 combines with J gene TRBJ2-1; 7 bases are a match to TRBD1. Germline CDR1 is SGHDT and CDR2 is YYEEEE. Germline trimming cut 0 bases from V and 3 bases from J; bases unmatched to any gene: 6. CDR3 length: 16 amino acids. In DNA form, the CDR3 reads TGTGCCAGCAGCTTGGGCGCCGGGACAGACTACAATGAGCAGTTCTTC. The encoded protein is CASSLGAGTDYNEQFF.

The rearrangement links TRBV18 to TRBJ2-7; TRBD1 agrees at 7 bases. The ends lost 6 bases at V and 3 bases at J; junction bases unmatched: 5. CDR1 is KGHSH, CDR2 LQKENI, per germline. This CDR3 is 13 amino acids long. The CDR3 protein is CASSFRDSYEQYF. The CDR3 DNA reads as TGTGCCAGCTCCTTCCGGGACAGCTACGAGCAGTACTTC.

The CDR3 DNA follows: TGTGCCAGCAGTGGGCAGGGGGCAACTAATGAAAAACTGTTTTTT. Amino acids: CASSGQGATNEKLFF. The chain recombines TRBV2 with TRBJ1-4; 7 positions agree with TRBD1. This CDR3 spans 15 amino acids. After removal of 4 bases from V and 0 bases from J, the junction contained 2 bases not matched to a gene. Per germline, CDR1 SNHLY and CDR2 FYNNEI. The full variable domain, with the rest looked up from reference TRBV2 and TRBJ1-4, is EPEVTQTPSHQVTQMGQEVILRCVPISNHLYFYWYRQILGQKVEFLVSFYNNEISEKSEIFDDQFSVERPDGSNFTLKIRSTKLEDSAMYFCASSGQGATNEKLFFGSGTQLSVL.

The CDR3 here is CAISGTGGYNEQFF. The CDR3 DNA sequence: TGTGCCATCAGTGGGACAGGAGGCTACAATGAGCAGTTCTTC. The genes are TRBV10-3 and TRBJ2-1; the match to TRBD1 covers 7 bases. The CDR3 covers 14 residues. The J segment lost 3 bases and the V segment lost 4 bases, leaving 3 bases of the junction unmatched. Germline values: CDR1 ENHRY, CDR2 SYGVKD.

The genes are TRBV18 and TRBJ1-4; weak D call: TRBD1 (5 bases). CDR3 length equals 16 residues. In germline, CDR1 is KGHSH, CDR2 LQKENI. Deletions cut 5 bases from V and 5 bases from J, with 18 bases between. This CDR3 is CASSTSSGGNNEKLFF. The CDR3 DNA reads as TGTGCCAGCTCAACATCATCCGGGGGGAACAATGAAAAACTGTTTTTT.

This chain links TRBV6-1 with TRBJ2-6; no clear D gene. CDR1 and CDR2 from the germline V gene are MNHNS and SASEGT. The CDR3 is made up of 14 amino acids. Trimming removed 3 bases from V and 0 bases from J, with 3 bases in between. The CDR3 spells CASSDNSGANVLTF. CDR3 DNA: TGTGCCAGCAGTGACAACTCTGGGGCCAACGTCCTGACTTTC.

This chain joins TRBV5-1 and TRBJ2-6, with TRBD1 identical over 9 bases. The germline gives CDR1 SGHRS, CDR2 YFSETQ. The CDR3 contains 16 residues. V was clipped by 4 bases and J by 4 bases; unmatched bases: 6. The CDR3 loop is CASSPQGAQGANVLTF. The CDR3 DNA is TGCGCCAGCAGCCCACAGGGGGCGCAAGGGGCCAACGTCCTGACTTTC. Together with reference TRBV5-1 and TRBJ2-6, the CDR3 gives the full variable domain: KAGVTQTPRYLIKTRGQQVTLSCSPISGHRSVSWYQQTPGQGLQFLFEYFSETQRNKGNFPGRFSGRQFSNSRSEMNVSTLELGDSALYLCASSPQGAQGANVLTFGAGSRLTVL.

This rearrangement joins TRBV18 to TRBJ1-1; perhaps TRBD1 as D (6 bases). This CDR3 contains 15 residues. Germline V gene lookup returns CDR1 KGHSH and CDR2 LQKENI. V shed 6 bases and J shed 1 base, with 15 bases lying between them. CDR3: CASSLNTGQNTEAFF. The CDR3 DNA reads as TGTGCCAGCTCTCTAAACACAGGGCAGAACACTGAAGCTTTCTTT. Drawing the rest from reference TRBV18 and TRBJ1-1, the complete variable domain is NAGVMQNPRHLVRRRGQEARLRCSPMKGHSHVYWYRQLPEEGLKFMVYLQKENIIDESGMPKERFSAEFPKEGPSILRIQQVVRGDSAAYFCASSLNTGQNTEAFFGQGTRLTVV.

This clone was seen a few times. This chain links TRBV19 with TRBJ1-6, with D possibly being TRBD1 (6 bases). Trimming removed 2 bases from V and 10 bases from J, with 9 bases in between. The V gene's germline CDR1 is LNHDA and CDR2 SQIVND (reference sequence). The CDR3 totals 13 residues. CDR3 region: CASSIQGKSPLHF. CDR3 coding DNA: TGTGCCAGTAGTATACAGGGGAAATCACCCCTCCACTTT. Filled out from reference TRBV19 and TRBJ1-6, the complete variable domain reads DGGITQSPKYLFRKEGQNVTLSCEQNLNHDAMYWYRQDPGQGLRLIYYSQIVNDFQKGDIAEGYSVSREKKESFPLTVTSAQKNPTAFYLCASSIQGKSPLHFGNGTRLTVT.

The V gene is TRBV4-3, the J gene TRBJ1-2; tentative D call: TRBD1 (5 bases). Germline V gene data show CDR1 as LGHNA and CDR2 as YSLEER. V shed 0 bases and J shed 8 bases, with 16 bases lying between them. The CDR3 spans 15 residues. CDR3 region: CASSQETPPGGGYTF. Here the CDR3 DNA reads TGCGCCAGCAGCCAAGAAACACCACCGGGGGGGGGCTACACCTTC.

The chain combines TRBV30 with TRBJ2-7, with 7 bases that match TRBD1. The germline CDR1 and CDR2 sequences are GTSNPN and SVGIG (reference sequence). Trimming took 2 bases from V and 4 from J; bases not matched to a gene: 8. The CDR3 extends over 14 amino acids. The CDR3 loop reads CAWSYNRGLYEQYF. The CDR3 nucleotides are TGTGCCTGGAGTTACAACAGGGGCTTGTACGAGCAGTACTTC.

The rearrangement joins TRBV28 to TRBJ2-2; unclear D gene. V lost 5 bases, J lost 5 bases, and 3 bases lay in between. Germline lookup yields CDR1 MDHEN and CDR2 SYDVKM. The CDR3 is made up of 11 amino acids. CDR3 DNA sequence: TGTGCCAGCAGTACAACCGGGGAGCTGTTTTTT. It translates to CASSTTGELFF.

The rearrangement links TRBV30 to TRBJ2-1; the match to TRBD2 covers 13 bases. The germline gives CDR1 GTSNPN, CDR2 SVGIG (reference sequence). The V gene end was trimmed by 7 bases and the J gene end by 6 bases; junction bases not matched to a gene: 6. The CDR3 has 14 residues. This CDR3 is CAYHGTSGVNEQFF. The CDR3 coding sequence is TGTGCCTATCACGGGACTAGCGGGGTCAATGAGCAGTTCTTC.

The V gene is TRBV27, the J gene TRBJ2-1, with 7 bases matching TRBD2. The CDR3 has 15 residues. Unmatched junction bases numbered 10, after V lost 6 bases and J lost 5 bases. Germline loops: CDR1 MNHEY, CDR2 SMNVEV (reference sequence). The CDR3 protein is CASRTVASGNNEQFF. The CDR3 DNA is TGTGCCAGCAGGACAGTGGCTAGCGGCAACAATGAGCAGTTCTTC.

The chain has TRBV10-1 and TRBJ2-1; 10 nucleotides line up with TRBD2. The length of the CDR3 is 15 residues. Per the germline V gene, CDR1 is WNHNN and CDR2 is SYGVQD (reference sequence). Unmatched junction bases numbered 7, after V lost 7 bases and J lost 4 bases. CDR3 nucleotides: TGCGCCAGCAATCCAGCGGGAGGGCAGTACAATGAGCAGTTCTTC. Translating it yields CASNPAGGQYNEQFF.

The chain's CDR3 is CASSLGVGGRGYTEAFF. The CDR3 nucleotides are TGTGCCAGCAGCTTAGGGGTAGGAGGTAGGGGGTACACTGAAGCTTTCTTT. The genes are TRBV7-2 and TRBJ1-1; tentatively, D is TRBD1 (6 bases). The CDR3 length is 17 residues. Trimming took 1 base from V and 3 from J, leaving 18 bases between them. CDR1 and CDR2 from the germline V gene are SGHTA and FQGNSA. Full variable domain (outside the CDR3, taken from reference TRBV7-2 and TRBJ1-1): GAGVSQSPSNKVTEKGKDVELRCDPISGHTALYWYRQSLGQGLEFLIYFQGNSAPDKSGLPSDRFSAERTGGSVSTLTIQRTQQEDSAVYLCASSLGVGGRGYTEAFFGQGTRLTVV.

This chain joins TRBV27 and TRBJ1-2, with 9 bases identical to TRBD1. The length of the CDR3 is 14 residues. Germline loops: CDR1 MNHEY, CDR2 SMNVEV (reference sequence). V shed 4 bases and J 5 bases; nucleotides not matched to a gene: 5. The CDR3 coding sequence is TGTGCCAGCAGTTCGGACAGGGGCCATTATGGCTACACCTTC. Encoded protein: CASSSDRGHYGYTF.

The chain couples TRBV27 to TRBJ1-6, with 9 bases lining up with TRBD1. Trimming took 6 bases from V and 7 from J; bases not matched to a gene: 4. The CDR3 has 14 amino acids. Per germline, CDR1 MNHEY and CDR2 SMNVEV (reference sequence). The CDR3 DNA reads TGTGCCAGCAGCTGGACAGGGGTGAATTCACCCCTCCACTTT. Encoded protein: CASSWTGVNSPLHF.